This is a list of T cell receptor beta chains from one sample in a study of blood T cell repertoires in COVID-19. Only in-frame clones appear in the TCRdb table, and some are missing; sequencing was by immunoSEQ multiplex PCR. Found here are some 130,000 clones, approximately 80% of them singletons; the top ten hold almost 4%. Sequenced input: peripheral blood. Receptors were obtained from an elderly woman with acute or convalescent COVID-19. The conserved cysteine and the conserved F or W are not part of the CDR3 here. The order of the fields is CDR3 length, J gene, D gene, V gene, CDR3 protein. The D gene is left open where the match is weak.

>11|TRBJ2-5|TRBD2|TRBV5-5
ASIRGSGETQY
>13|TRBJ1-1|.|TRBV10-3
AIRGGADTNTEAF
>11|TRBJ2-7|.|TRBV5-1
ASSGTGSYEQY
>12|TRBJ2-1|.|TRBV9
ASSVGWTYNEQF
>12|TRBJ2-2|.|TRBV28
ASSLPGETGELF
>11|TRBJ1-5|.|TRBV7-2
ASSSNYNQPQH
>14|TRBJ1-1|TRBD1|TRBV11-2
ASRLDRGRGNTEAF
>12|TRBJ1-6|.|TRBV5-1
ASSLGEGQSPLH
>14|TRBJ1-2|.|TRBV21-1
ASSKALLRTTGGYT
>11|TRBJ1-1|.|TRBV6-5
ASSLEGVTEAF
>11|TRBJ2-7|.|TRBV18
ASSRQGGYEQY